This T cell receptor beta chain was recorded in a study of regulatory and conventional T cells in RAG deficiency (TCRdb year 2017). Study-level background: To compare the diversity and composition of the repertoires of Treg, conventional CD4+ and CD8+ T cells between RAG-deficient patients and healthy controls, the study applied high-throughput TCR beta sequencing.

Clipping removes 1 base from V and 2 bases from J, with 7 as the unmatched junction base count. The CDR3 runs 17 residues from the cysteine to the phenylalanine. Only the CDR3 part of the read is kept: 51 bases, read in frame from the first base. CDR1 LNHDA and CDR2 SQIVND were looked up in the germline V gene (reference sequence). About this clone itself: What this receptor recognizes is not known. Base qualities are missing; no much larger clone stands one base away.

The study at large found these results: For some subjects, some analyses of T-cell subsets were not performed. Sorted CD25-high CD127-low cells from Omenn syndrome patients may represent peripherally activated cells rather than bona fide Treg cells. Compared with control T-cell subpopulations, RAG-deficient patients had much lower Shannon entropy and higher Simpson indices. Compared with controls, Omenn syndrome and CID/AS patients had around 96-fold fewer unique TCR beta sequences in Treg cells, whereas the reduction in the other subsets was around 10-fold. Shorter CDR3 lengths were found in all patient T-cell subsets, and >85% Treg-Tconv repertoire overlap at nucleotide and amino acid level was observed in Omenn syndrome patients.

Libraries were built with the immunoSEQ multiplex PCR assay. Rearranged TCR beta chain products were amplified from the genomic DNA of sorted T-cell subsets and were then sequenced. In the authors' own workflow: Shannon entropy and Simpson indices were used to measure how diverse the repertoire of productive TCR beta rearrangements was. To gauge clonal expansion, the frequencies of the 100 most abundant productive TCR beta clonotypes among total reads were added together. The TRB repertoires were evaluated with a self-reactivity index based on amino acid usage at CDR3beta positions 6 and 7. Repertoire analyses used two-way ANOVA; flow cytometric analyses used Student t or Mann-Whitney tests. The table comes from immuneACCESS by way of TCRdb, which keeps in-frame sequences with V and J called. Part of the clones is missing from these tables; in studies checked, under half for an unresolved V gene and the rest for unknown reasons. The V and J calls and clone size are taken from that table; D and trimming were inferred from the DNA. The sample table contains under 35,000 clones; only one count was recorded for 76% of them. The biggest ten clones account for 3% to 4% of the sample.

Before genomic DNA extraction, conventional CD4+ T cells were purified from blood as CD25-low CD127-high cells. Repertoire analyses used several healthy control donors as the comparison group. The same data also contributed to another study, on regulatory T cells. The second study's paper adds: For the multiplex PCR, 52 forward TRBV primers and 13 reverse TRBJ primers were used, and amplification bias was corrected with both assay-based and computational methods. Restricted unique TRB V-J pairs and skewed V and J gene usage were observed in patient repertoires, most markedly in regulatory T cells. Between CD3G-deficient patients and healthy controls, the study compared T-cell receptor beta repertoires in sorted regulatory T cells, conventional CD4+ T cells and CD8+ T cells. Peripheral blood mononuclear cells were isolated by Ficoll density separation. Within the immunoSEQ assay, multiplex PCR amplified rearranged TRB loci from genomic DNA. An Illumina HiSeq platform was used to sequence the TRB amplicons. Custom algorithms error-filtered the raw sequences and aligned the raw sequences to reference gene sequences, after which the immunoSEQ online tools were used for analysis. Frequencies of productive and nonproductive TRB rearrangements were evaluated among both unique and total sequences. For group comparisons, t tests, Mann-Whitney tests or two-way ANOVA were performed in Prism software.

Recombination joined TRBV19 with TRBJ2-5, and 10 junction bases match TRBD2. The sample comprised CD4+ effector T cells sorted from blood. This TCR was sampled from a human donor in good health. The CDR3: CASSIADLSGGQETQYF. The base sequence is TGTGCCAGTAGTATAGCAGACCTTAGCGGGGGGCAAGAGACCCAGTACTTC.